Listed below are T cell receptor beta chains from one sample, sequenced in a study of regulatory dendritic cells for organ transplantation. Assay: immunoSEQ multiplex PCR; the TCRdb copy retains only in-frame clones and omits some. The sample includes fewer than 40,000 clones, about 89% of them seen just once. Sequencing was done on a sample of naive CD8+ T cells from blood. These TCRs come from a human donor in good health. The CDR3 runs from the conserved cysteine through the conserved F or W. Fields, in order: CDR3 length, J gene, D gene, clone size, V gene, CDR3 protein, CDR3 DNA. A D gene is named only where the DNA matches it firmly. A row's size may be missing; if present it is once, few, many or a size class.

>14|TRBJ2-7|-|-|TRBV5-6
CASSFGAANYEQYF
TGTGCCAGCAGCTTCGGCGCTGCAAACTACGAGCAGTACTTC
>21|TRBJ2-1|TRBD2|-|TRBV4-3
CASSQDSPAFALAGGGNEQFF
TGCGCCAGCAGCCAAGATTCTCCGGCTTTTGCGCTAGCGGGAGGTGGCAATGAGCAGTTCTTC
>13|TRBJ1-2|TRBD1|-|TRBV11-2
CASSRPTGSGYTF
TGTGCCAGCAGCCGACCGACAGGGTCAGGCTACACCTTC
>14|TRBJ1-5|-|-|TRBV15
CATTPGISNQPQHF
TGTGCCACCACCCCAGGGATCAGCAATCAGCCCCAGCATTTT
>16|TRBJ1-4|-|-|TRBV2
CASKGQPLNANEKLFF
TGTGCCAGCAAGGGACAACCGTTGAACGCTAATGAAAAACTGTTTTTT
>16|TRBJ2-2|-|-|TRBV6-5
CASSYSVMENTGELFF
TGTGCCAGCAGTTACTCCGTAATGGAGAACACCGGGGAGCTGTTTTTT
>16|TRBJ1-6|-|-|TRBV6-1
CASSEAFPPPNSPLHF
TGTGCCAGCAGTGAAGCCTTCCCTCCACCTAATTCACCCCTCCACTTT
>13|TRBJ1-1|-|-|TRBV9
CASSGQGVAEAFF
TGTGCCAGCAGCGGTCAGGGAGTCGCTGAAGCTTTCTTT
>14|TRBJ2-3|TRBD1|-|TRBV4-1
CASSLGQGADTQYF
TGCGCCAGCAGCCTAGGACAGGGCGCAGATACGCAGTATTTT
>14|TRBJ2-5|-|-|TRBV9
CASSVGDGQETQYF
TGTGCCAGCAGCGTTGGAGACGGGCAAGAGACCCAGTACTTC
>14|TRBJ2-2|TRBD2|-|TRBV9
CASNSAGGDGELFF
TGTGCCAGCAACTCGGCGGGAGGGGACGGGGAGCTGTTTTTT
>15|TRBJ2-7|-|-|TRBV11-2
CASSLSAGRSYEQYF
TGTGCCAGCAGCTTGTCGGCAGGCCGATCCTACGAGCAGTACTTC
>14|TRBJ1-1|TRBD1|-|TRBV5-4
CASSYRGSNTEAFF
TGTGCCAGCAGCTACAGGGGGTCGAACACTGAAGCTTTCTTT
>12|TRBJ1-1|-|-|TRBV9
CASSAWGTEAFF
TGTGCCAGCAGCGCTTGGGGCACTGAAGCTTTCTTT
>15|TRBJ1-2|TRBD1|-|TRBV4-3
CASSLTGGRNYGYTF
TGCGCCAGCAGCTTGACAGGGGGCCGAAACTATGGCTACACCTTC
>12|TRBJ2-1|-|few|TRBV7-9
CASSLQGGEQFF
TGTGCCAGCAGCTTACAGGGCGGTGAGCAGTTCTTC
>14|TRBJ2-1|-|-|TRBV7-8
CASSLRLVYNEQFF
TGTGCCAGCAGCCTCCGACTAGTCTACAATGAGCAGTTCTTC
>13|TRBJ1-2|-|-|TRBV27
CASSFGQTYGYTF
TGTGCCAGCAGTTTCGGGCAGACCTATGGCTACACCTTC
>13|TRBJ2-7|-|-|TRBV29-1
CSVEDHTSYEQYF
TGCAGCGTTGAAGATCATACCTCCTACGAGCAGTACTTC
>15|TRBJ2-6|-|-|TRBV28
CASTIDQSGANVLTF
TGTGCCAGCACTATTGACCAGTCTGGGGCCAACGTCCTGACTTTC
>13|TRBJ2-1|-|-|TRBV10-1
CASSGLRVGEQFF
TGCGCCAGCAGTGGGCTCCGGGTCGGTGAGCAGTTCTTC
>17|TRBJ1-2|-|-|TRBV2
CASSGGTARPDFYGYTF
TGTGCCAGCAGTGGCGGGACGGCCCGACCCGACTTTTATGGCTACACCTTC
>14|TRBJ1-2|-|-|TRBV27
CASSLSRDLGGYTF
TGTGCCAGCAGTTTATCCCGGGACTTGGGCGGCTACACCTTC
>16|TRBJ2-2|-|-|TRBV30
CAWSYGVGPGIGELFF
TGTGCCTGGAGCTATGGGGTAGGGCCGGGAATCGGGGAGCTGTTTTTT
>15|TRBJ1-5|-|-|TRBV27
CASSLFPGDYQPQHF
TGTGCCAGCAGTTTGTTCCCAGGGGATTATCAGCCCCAGCATTTT
>14|TRBJ1-3|-|-|TRBV28
CASSNPGSGNTIYF
TGTGCCAGCAGTAACCCAGGATCTGGAAACACCATATATTTT
>16|TRBJ2-1|-|-|TRBV5-4
CASSPPEQTGGSEQFF
TGTGCCAGCAGCCCTCCAGAACAAACCGGAGGAAGTGAGCAGTTCTTC
>19|TRBJ1-3|TRBD1|-|TRBV9
CASSHPTQDRGASGNTIYF
TGTGCCAGCAGCCATCCAACGCAAGACAGGGGAGCCTCTGGAAACACCATATATTTT
>12|TRBJ1-2|-|-|TRBV6-4
CASSVWSHGYTF
TGTGCCAGCAGTGTTTGGTCTCATGGCTACACCTTC
>17|TRBJ2-2|-|-|TRBV4-1
CASSQAGAFLGTGELFF
TGCGCCAGCAGCCAAGCGGGGGCCTTCCTGGGCACCGGGGAGCTGTTTTTT
>11|TRBJ2-1|-|once|TRBV5-1
CASTSGPKQFF
TGCGCCAGCACCTCAGGGCCTAAGCAGTTCTTC
>12|TRBJ1-1|-|few|TRBV6-6
CASSLIGTEAFF
TGTGCCAGCAGTTTGATAGGCACTGAAGCTTTCTTT
>14|TRBJ2-7|TRBD2|few|TRBV10-3
CAISGTSGSHEQYF
TGTGCCATCAGTGGGACTAGCGGGAGCCACGAGCAGTACTTC